One T cell receptor (beta chain) is described in this entry. The data were taken from a study of blood T cells in healthy people across ages. For the second PCR, which ran for about 7 to 11 cycles, a sample-barcoded 5' primer and a J-beta primer mix were used. TCRdb re-called the 5' RACE reads with MiXCR, one entry per CDR3 protein. Of hundreds of thousands of distinct CDR3 sequences in the sample, about half were seen once. Germline V gives CDR1 SGHVT, CDR2 SQSDAQ. The germline V and J ends were trimmed by 1 base and 3 bases, with 22 bases remaining between them. The CDR3 runs to 19 residues. The sample taken for sequencing was blood. This chain connects TRBV7-4 to TRBJ1-5; no firm D call. The receptor was isolated from a woman in her sixties or seventies in good health. CDR3 DNA: TGTGCCAGCAGCTTAGTTTGCCCGACAACTAGGACTGCCAATCAGCCCCAGCATTTT. Amino acids: CASSLVCPTTRTANQPQHF.